Given below is one T cell receptor beta chain in context. Its antigen is not yet known. The input lacks base qualities; no much larger clone sits a single base away. The sample comes from a study of blood T cell repertoires in COVID-19 (dated by TCRdb to 2019 to 2021). About the study as a whole: Collaborator samples came from the United States, Italy and Spain and covered acute and convalescent phases of COVID-19. The samples were drawn from two sources: the first 160 participants of the ongoing ImmuneRACE study, and over 1,000 subjects contributed by 6 global collaborators. Subjects who had been exposed to COVID-19, were actively infected with it, or had recovered from it provided the deeply sampled blood TCRbeta repertoires that made up the dataset. The prospective study material was composed of cDNA or gDNA derived from T cells, B-cell-depleted T cells, or PBMCs. The repertoires were released in a freely available public database intended as a resource for research on the immune response to SARS-CoV-2. Where available, HLA class I and class II types were obtained from metadata supplied by the sample provider rather than from assay-based typing. Nearly every sample came with metadata listing a de-identified subject ID, COVID-19 status, age in years and sex. What the authors observed across the whole study: How much clinical and demographic metadata was included differed by source and by participant, and the metadata was provided uncurated.

The CDR3 goes from the cysteine to the phenylalanine over 15 residues. The read is trimmed to its CDR3 DNA, 45 bases read in frame from base 1. The immunoSEQ Assay, a bias-controlled multiplex PCR, was used to amplify TCRbeta CDR3 regions from genomic DNA. The original methods were these. The number of nucleated cells in each sample was estimated from the amplification of reference gene primers within the assay. To quantify the absolute abundance of each unique TCRbeta CDR3 rearrangement, sequence reads were collapsed and filtered. For each sample, productive Simpson clonality was calculated as the square root of Simpson's diversity index over productive rearrangements. TCRdb re-hosts the immuneACCESS table, in-frame sequences only. Its copies lack some clones; in the studies checked, an unresolved V gene accounts for under half of them, and the cause for the rest is not known. V and J calls and clone size are those listed in that table; D and trimming were worked out from the DNA. In all, the sample holds about 360,000 clones, and roughly 80% of those were seen once. The top ten clonotypes cover over 0.95% of the sample.

Each collaborating institution followed its own protocols to collect whole blood in K2EDTA tubes. For TCRbeta analysis, collaborators shipped samples as frozen whole blood, isolated PBMCs, or DNA extracted from either of those sample types. The sequencing input was peripheral blood. This TCR came from a human donor with acute or convalescent COVID-19. The donor label of this sample is uncertain. The rearrangement combines TRBV12-2 with TRBJ1-5; no check of the table's D call, TRBD1, against the DNA was made. TRBV12-2 is labeled a pseudogene. The bases read TGTGCAAGTCGGTCCGGGACAGGGGTTGGACAGCCCCAGCATTTT. The encoded protein is CASRSGTGVGQPQHF.